Shown below are 25 T cell receptor beta chains from a single sample sequenced in a study of T cell responses to AZD1222 COVID-19 vaccine. The repertoire was sequenced with immunoSEQ multiplex PCR; TCRdb's copy has only in-frame clones and lacks some. The sample consists of about 69,000 clones, approximately 82% of them appearing once. Here the sequenced sample was peripheral blood, taken 28 days after the second AZD1222 dose. All receptors come from an adult who received the AZD1222 COVID-19 vaccine.

The rearrangement joins TRBV6-5 to TRBJ2-2; TRBD1 is a possible D gene (5 bases). Looked up from germline, CDR1 is MNHEY and CDR2 is SVGAGI. The CDR3 loop spans 12 amino acids. Trimming took off 8 bases at V and 5 bases at J, with 9 bases between the two ends. DNA for the CDR3: TGTGCCAGCCGCAGGGAAACCGGGGAGCTGTTTTTT. This codes for CASRRETGELFF.

J is TRBJ2-3 and V is TRBV19; a possible D gene is TRBD2 (6 bases). Trimming took 5 bases from V and 1 from J, leaving 10 bases between them. Germline V CDR1 and CDR2: LNHDA, SQIVND (reference sequence). The CDR3 covers 14 residues. CDR3 amino acids: CASSWGVGTDTQYF. DNA for the CDR3: TGTGCCAGTAGTTGGGGGGTGGGCACAGATACGCAGTATTTT.

The chain recombines TRBV11-2 with TRBJ1-4; D not certain. Trimming removed 5 bases from V and 13 bases from J, with 17 bases in between. There are 13 residues in the CDR3. The germline CDR1 and CDR2 sequences are SGHAT and FQNNGV. The CDR3 DNA sequence: TGTGCCAGCAGCCTGACACTCAAAAGAATACTGTTTTTT. It translates to CASSLTLKRILFF.

The chain employs TRBV5-1 and TRBJ1-1; D not certain. Germline CDR1 SGHRS, CDR2 YFSETQ. The CDR3 sequence is 16 residues long. V was clipped by 2 bases and J by 4 bases, with 18 bases between them. CDR3 DNA sequence: TGCGCCAGCAGCTTTTCCGGGCTCCCTTATGGCACTGAAGCTTTCTTT. Amino acids: CASSFSGLPYGTEAFF.

This rearrangement joins TRBV7-7 to TRBJ2-7, with 8 nucleotides matching TRBD2. This CDR3 contains 16 residues. Looked up from germline, CDR1 is SSHAT and CDR2 is FNYEAQ (reference sequence). CDR3 sequence (DNA): TGTGGCCCCCTTAGAGTTGGCGGGAGGAGCTCCTACGAGCAGTACTTC. Amino acids: CGPLRVGGRSSYEQYF.

The J gene is TRBJ2-1, the V gene TRBV5-4; 12 positions match TRBD2. CDR1 is SGHNT, CDR2 YYREEE, per germline (reference sequence). The junction had 7 bases not matched to a gene; V was cut back by 0 bases and J by 9 bases. This CDR3 has 16 amino acids. The CDR3: CASSLGLAGVIGEQFF. The CDR3 nucleotides are TGTGCCAGCAGCTTGGGACTAGCGGGAGTGATAGGTGAGCAGTTCTTC. Combining the CDR3 with reference TRBV5-4 and TRBJ2-1 gives the whole variable domain ETGVTQSPTHLIKTRGQQVTLRCSSQSGHNTVSWYQQALGQGPQFIFQYYREEENGRGNFPPRFSGLQFPNYSSELNVNALELDDSALYLCASSLGLAGVIGEQFFGPGTRLTVL.

This sequence joins TRBV19 and TRBJ2-6; D is unclear. V lost 5 bases and J lost 0, with 5 bases in between. The CDR3 loop spans 14 amino acids. The germline CDR1 and CDR2 sequences are LNHDA and SQIVND (reference sequence). The CDR3 is CASSEHSGANVLTF. In DNA form, the CDR3 reads TGTGCCAGTAGTGAGCACTCTGGGGCCAACGTCCTGACTTTC. The full variable domain, completed using reference TRBV19 and TRBJ2-6, is DGGITQSPKYLFRKEGQNVTLSCEQNLNHDAMYWYRQDPGQGLRLIYYSQIVNDFQKGDIAEGYSVSREKKESFPLTVTSAQKNPTAFYLCASSEHSGANVLTFGAGSRLTVL.

The V and J genes are TRBV20-1 and TRBJ1-1; D gene ambiguous. This CDR3 contains 13 residues. Germline V lookup: CDR1 DFQATT, CDR2 SNEGSKA (reference sequence). Trimming took 3 bases from V and 5 from J, leaving 13 bases between them. CDR3 sequence: CSASGVKGTEAFF. In nucleotides, the CDR3 is TGCAGTGCTAGTGGGGTCAAAGGGACTGAAGCTTTCTTT.

The chain combines TRBV3-1 (or the pseudogene TRBV3-2) with TRBJ2-1; 7 bases match TRBD1. Germline V gene sequence: CDR1 LGHDT, CDR2 YNNKEL (reference sequence). This CDR3 has 15 residues. V lost 3 bases to trimming and J lost 2 bases; unmatched junction nucleotides: 4. The CDR3 DNA follows: TGTGCCAGCAGCCAGTGGGACAGTACCTACAATGAGCAGTTCTTC. Translating gives CASSQWDSTYNEQFF.

This clone was counted a few times. The rearrangement joins TRBV14 to TRBJ2-1; tentatively, D is TRBD1 (5 bases). This CDR3 has 13 residues. Germline CDR1 SGHDN, CDR2 FVKESK. V dropped 4 bases and J dropped 14 bases, with 18 bases sitting between them. CDR3 sequence (DNA): TGTGCCAGCAGCCTACTTGTCCAGGGTGATGAGTTCTTC. It translates to CASSLLVQGDEFF.

The chain recombines TRBV11-2 with TRBJ2-1; the D is unclear. CDR1 is SGHAT and CDR2 is FQNNGV in the germline V gene. Trimming removed 5 bases from V and 10 bases from J, with 18 bases in between. The CDR3 runs to 14 residues. The CDR3 reads CASSPNRANTEQFF. CDR3 DNA: TGTGCCAGCAGCCCAAACCGGGCCAACACGGAGCAGTTCTTC. Supplemented by reference TRBV11-2 and TRBJ2-1, the full variable domain reads EAGVAQSPRYKIIEKRQSVAFWCNPISGHATLYWYQQILGQGPKLLIQFQNNGVVDDSQLPKDRFSAERLKGVDSTLKIQPAKLEDSAVYLCASSPNRANTEQFFGPGTRLTVL.

This sequence joins TRBV6-4 and TRBJ1-1; D perhaps matches TRBD1 (5 bases). This CDR3 is built from 12 residues. Germline CDR1 and CDR2: MRHNA and SNTAGT. Between the trimmed V and J ends, which lost 7 bases and 7 bases, there was a span of 13 bases. CDR3: CASMGEEGEAFF. The CDR3 bases are TGTGCCAGCATGGGGGAGGAGGGTGAAGCTTTCTTT.

This clone was detected a few times. The rearrangement joins TRBV13 to TRBJ2-2; 7 bases are shared with TRBD2. The CDR3 contains 16 residues. J lost 0 bases, V lost 0 bases, and 1 base had no gene match. The germline CDR1 and CDR2 sequences are PRHDT and FYEKMQ (reference sequence). The DNA of the CDR3 is TGTGCCAGCAGCTTAGGGCTAGCGGCGAACACCGGGGAGCTGTTTTTT. Translation: CASSLGLAANTGELFF.

The chain employs TRBV19 and TRBJ1-4; D gene uncertain. Deletions cut 7 bases from V and 1 base from J, with 10 bases between. CDR3 length: 14 residues. Germline assignment: CDR1 LNHDA and CDR2 SQIVND (reference sequence). The CDR3: CASNSPQTNEKLFF. The CDR3 DNA follows: TGTGCCAGTAATTCCCCGCAAACTAATGAAAAACTGTTTTTT.

The chain links TRBV5-4 to TRBJ2-7; D is undetermined. V dropped 6 bases and J dropped 7 bases, with 14 bases sitting between them. The CDR3 is made up of 12 amino acids. Germline-derived CDR1 and CDR2 are SGHNT and YYREEE (reference sequence). The CDR3 loop is CASTLDLREQYF. The CDR3 nucleotides are TGTGCCAGCACCCTCGACCTACGTGAGCAGTACTTC.

This chain links TRBV29-1 with TRBJ1-1; TRBD1 agrees at 7 bases. Germline trimming cut 3 bases from V and 1 base from J; bases unmatched to any gene: 2. Germline CDR1 SQVTM, CDR2 ANQGSEA. The CDR3 contains 13 residues. In DNA form, the CDR3 reads TGCAGCGTTGATAGGACAGGGAACACTGAAGCTTTCTTT. This translates into CSVDRTGNTEAFF.

The chain has TRBV6-5 and TRBJ2-1; 10 positions match TRBD2. Germline V gene sequence: CDR1 MNHEY, CDR2 SVGAGI. Trimming removed 4 bases from V and 5 bases from J; junction bases left unmatched: 8. The CDR3 sequence is 16 residues long. CDR3 region: CASSSTKAGGHNEQFF. The CDR3 nucleotides are TGTGCCAGCAGTTCTACTAAAGCGGGGGGGCACAATGAGCAGTTCTTC.

J is TRBJ1-6 and V is TRBV5-5; TRBD1 is a possible D gene (6 bases). This CDR3 comprises 15 residues. Trimming left V 4 bases short and J 9 bases short, with 17 bases between. Per germline, CDR1 SGHKS and CDR2 YYEKEE (reference sequence). The CDR3 DNA reads as TGTGCCAGCAGCCCAAGGGGGGAGGTCGGTTCACCCCTCCACTTT. Its protein product is CASSPRGEVGSPLHF.

The V gene is TRBV27, the J gene TRBJ2-1, with unresolved D. The CDR3 totals 15 residues. Germline V lookup: CDR1 MNHEY, CDR2 SMNVEV (reference sequence). The V end was cut by 3 bases, the J end by 4 bases, with 13 bases between. CDR3 nucleotides: TGTGCCAGCAGTTTGGCCCCCTCGTCTTACAATGAGCAGTTCTTC. Translating it yields CASSLAPSSYNEQFF.

The CDR3 sequence is CASSIFVSSYEQYF. CDR3 coding DNA: TGTGCCAGTAGTATATTTGTAAGCTCCTACGAGCAGTACTTC. The chain recombines TRBV19 with TRBJ2-7, with D hard to call. The CDR3 spans 14 residues. V was clipped by 2 bases and J by 0 bases, with 8 bases between them. Germline lookup yields CDR1 LNHDA and CDR2 SQIVND (reference sequence).

V and J are TRBV11-2 and TRBJ1-2, with a weak D call TRBD1 (5 bases). Germline CDR1 reads SGHAT; CDR2 reads FQNNGV. V was pared by 1 base and J by 8 bases, with 20 bases between. This CDR3 is built from 16 residues. CDR3 in DNA: TGTGCCAGCAGCTTAGTTTGGGGTAGAGACAGAGGCGGCTACACCTTC. As protein: CASSLVWGRDRGGYTF.

The V and J genes are TRBV11-2 and TRBJ2-5; possibly TRBD1 for D (5 bases). V dropped 1 base and J dropped 3 bases, with 15 bases sitting between them. This CDR3 spans 16 amino acids. CDR1 is SGHAT and CDR2 is FQNNGV in the germline V gene. CDR3 protein: CASSLGVGHGEETQYF. The CDR3 coding sequence is TGTGCCAGCAGCTTAGGGGTTGGACATGGGGAAGAGACCCAGTACTTC.

The rearrangement uses TRBV4-2 and TRBJ2-3, with 11 bases matching TRBD2. The CDR3 is 16 amino acids. CDR1 LGHNA and CDR2 YNFKEQ come from the germline V gene. J was trimmed by 0 bases and V by 4 bases; bases with no gene match: 3. The CDR3 protein is CASSLAGGASTDTQYF. The CDR3 nucleotides are TGTGCCAGCAGCCTAGCGGGAGGGGCTAGCACAGATACGCAGTATTTT.

The chain has TRBV2 and TRBJ1-6; TRBD1 matches at 9 bases. Germline loops: CDR1 SNHLY, CDR2 FYNNEI. The CDR3 extends over 14 amino acids. J lost 11 bases, V lost 6 bases, and 8 bases had no gene match. The CDR3 spells CASRTGTGWTPLHF. CDR3 bases: TGTGCCAGCAGAACCGGGACAGGGTGGACACCCCTCCACTTT.

The chain links TRBV5-5 to TRBJ2-1; TRBD1 matches at 7 bases. The V gene end was trimmed by 0 bases and the J gene end by 7 bases; junction bases not matched to a gene: 13. CDR1 and CDR2 (germline): SGHKS, YYEKEE (reference sequence). The CDR3 has 17 residues. CDR3 nucleotides: TGTGCCAGCAGCTTGGCCGGGGCCAGGGGGTTAATGAATGAGCAGTTCTTC. Residues: CASSLAGARGLMNEQFF.